The rows below give T cell receptor beta chains drawn from one sample of a study of blood T cells in healthy people across ages. TCRdb reprocessed the 5' RACE reads with MiXCR, giving one entry per CDR3 protein. Seen here are 920,000 or so distinct CDR3 sequences, 40% to 45% observed once, and the top ten hold about 20%. Sample: blood. The receptors come from a woman aged 55-70 years in good health. The CDR3 runs from the conserved cysteine through the conserved F or W. Expanded clones get a size class; other rows say once, few or many, or leave the size out.

v_call	j_call	clone_size	cdr3_aa
TRBV10-3	TRBJ2-3	.	CAISGETSARTDTQYF
TRBV5-1	TRBJ1-1	.	CASSLLSNTEAFF
TRBV27	TRBJ1-5	.	CASAPDRERQPQHF
TRBV20-1	TRBJ2-7	few	CSANTLAGVSNEQYF
TRBV5-1	TRBJ2-1	.	CASSPASADQFF
TRBV27	TRBJ2-1	.	CASTLPPEAPNEQFF
TRBV7-3	TRBJ2-7	.	CASSLVGGEGHEQYF
TRBV18	TRBJ2-7	.	CASSPFPLAGSSYEQYF
TRBV10-3	TRBJ2-1	few	CAISDSGRGGNEQFF
TRBV20-1	TRBJ2-7	.	CSARGGIQSYEQYF
TRBV7-8	TRBJ2-3	few	CASSLDRTGTDTQYF
TRBV3-1	TRBJ1-1	many	CASSQAGTEAFF
TRBV6-5	TRBJ2-3	.	CASMLTASTDTQYF
TRBV20-1	TRBJ1-5	.	CSARTGGIQPQHF
TRBV20-1	.	.	CSARSEAPRETQYF
TRBV20-1	TRBJ1-4	.	CSAPYRGAPNEKLFF
TRBV9	TRBJ2-7	few	CASSVDGLAGGEQYF
TRBV7-2	TRBJ2-5	.	CASSLRTSGRISHEQYF
TRBV20-1	TRBJ2-1	few	CSASGTSGIYEQFF
TRBV6-1	TRBJ2-6	.	CASSEGVVPGLMSGANVLTF
TRBV5-1	TRBJ1-2	.	CASSLVQGYDGYTF
TRBV29-1	TRBJ1-5	.	CSVADGGNQPQHF
TRBV20-1	TRBJ2-3	.	CSARPLPGAGVTQYF
TRBV14	TRBJ1-1	.	CASSQARGNTEAFF
TRBV7-3	TRBJ1-6	.	CASSRTGTDNSPLHF
TRBV12-3/TRBV12-4	TRBJ1-4	few	CASSSTAKGKLFF
TRBV12-3/TRBV12-4	TRBJ2-1	few	CASLRLSSYNEQFF
TRBV27	TRBJ2-2	.	CASSPLISGTGELFF
TRBV2	TRBJ2-3	few	CASSEQGGGTGPTDTQYF
TRBV27	TRBJ2-4	.	CASSPWSSGRSLYF
TRBV9	TRBJ2-5	few	CASSPDSETQYF
TRBV7-2	TRBJ2-3	many	CASSSLGPDTQYF
TRBV6-1	TRBJ2-3	.	CASTHPTRALSTDTQYF
TRBV6-5	TRBJ1-2	few	CASSYGASRGANYGYTF
TRBV4-2	TRBJ2-7	.	CASSQDPTGTGGTYEQYF
TRBV20-1	TRBJ2-1	.	CSARDQTSGIEQFF